This TCR beta chain was obtained from a study of T cells in Graves' hyperthyroidism and ophthalmopathy. A few counts support this clonotype. The TCR beta CDR3 regions underwent amplification using RNA transcripts as the source. The HTBI primer set was used in a first-round RT-PCR of the TCR CDR3. MiXCR was run by TCRdb on the multiplex PCR reads, yielding one entry per CDR3 protein. The sample has under 750,000 distinct CDR3 sequences; roughly a sixth are singletons. CDR1 MNHNS and CDR2 SASEGT come from the germline V gene. The CDR3 runs to 14 residues. The J segment lost 3 bases and the V segment lost 5 bases, leaving 4 bases of the junction unmatched.

The V and J genes are TRBV6-1 and TRBJ1-2; TRBD1 matches 9 bases. Sequenced sample: blood. This TCR came from a woman aged 50 to 60 with Graves' hyperthyroidism that later progressed to Graves' ophthalmopathy. CDR3 sequence reads: CASSPGDRDYGYTF. CDR3 bases: TGTGCCAGCAGTCCCGGGGACAGGGACTATGGCTACACCTTC.